This T cell receptor (beta chain) was sequenced in a study of T cell responses to AZD1222 COVID-19 vaccine. Worth noting for this clone: Its specificity is unknown.

V shed 2 bases and J shed 8 bases, with 9 bases lying between them. The CDR3 is 11 amino acids. In germline, CDR1 is GTSNPN, CDR2 SVGIG (reference sequence). Study findings and constraints: Females made up more of the donors, who were largely white British, and clonal diversity may have come out too low. In all cases, repertoires were sampled only after the peak T cell response.

Produced via immunoSEQ multiplex PCR; TCRdb's table is partial and in-frame only. The sample includes 150,000 or so clones, around 90% of them seen just once. V usage is TRBV30 and J usage is TRBJ1-1; TRBD1 is a possible D gene (5 bases). The sequence came from an adult in good health. The sample was peripheral blood, taken on day 0 of AZD1222 vaccination. The CDR3 bases are TGTGCCTGGAGTCCCCGGGACGAAGCTTTCTTT. It is translated as CAWSPRDEAFF.